The 25 T cell receptor beta chains given below trace back to one sample, sequenced in a study of CD8+CD57+ T cells in acquired aplastic anemia. In patients chosen for sequencing, flow cytometry had shown CD8+CD57+ cell expansion. For CDR3 and TCR beta VDJ profiling, genomic DNA was the template used. TCRdb fed the reads into MiXCR, producing one record per CDR3 protein. The data hold under 350,000 distinct CDR3 sequences, with approximately 58% observed a single time. Sequenced: sorted CD4+, CD8+, or CD8+CD57+ T cells (not recorded which) from PBMCs. Source of these receptors: a human donor with aplastic anemia.

The rearrangement joins TRBV19 to TRBJ1-1; tentatively, D is TRBD1 (6 bases). CDR1 is LNHDA, CDR2 SQIVND, per germline (reference sequence). With 5 bases removed from V and 5 bases from J, the gap between germline ends came to 18 bases. The CDR3 sequence is 15 residues long. The CDR3 nucleotides are TGTGCCAGTAGTCAGGGGACTACAGGGAAGACTGAAGCTTTCTTT. Translated, it gives CASSQGTTGKTEAFF. The entire variable domain, with the rest obtained from reference TRBV19 and TRBJ1-1, is as follows: DGGITQSPKYLFRKEGQNVTLSCEQNLNHDAMYWYRQDPGQGLRLIYYSQIVNDFQKGDIAEGYSVSREKKESFPLTVTSAQKNPTAFYLCASSQGTTGKTEAFFGQGTRLTVV.

The chain combines TRBV7-9 with TRBJ2-5; unclear D gene. This CDR3 has 13 residues. V was clipped by 5 bases and J by 6 bases, with 13 bases between them. Germline CDR1 reads SEHNR; CDR2 reads FQNEAQ (reference sequence). CDR3 bases: TGTGCCAGCAGCCTAGACCCTTTGAAGACCCAGTACTTC. Translating gives CASSLDPLKTQYF.

The chain links TRBV15 to TRBJ1-1, with D unresolved. From germline, CDR1 is LNHNV and CDR2 YYDKDF (reference sequence). The CDR3 is made up of 14 amino acids. Trimming removed 3 bases from V and 4 bases from J, with 12 bases in between. The CDR3 nucleotides read TGTGCCACCAGCAGGAGTGTCAGCAGCACTGAAGCTTTCTTT. Amino acid sequence: CATSRSVSSTEAFF.

This clonotype turned up a few times. The V call is TRBV7-2, the J call TRBJ1-3; D is uncertain. Germline CDR1 SGHTA, CDR2 FQGNSA. This CDR3 has 15 amino acids. Deletions cut 6 bases from V and 0 bases from J, with 12 bases between. DNA for the CDR3: TGTGCCAGCAGTGAACCGGGGAGCTCTGGAAACACCATATATTTT. Amino acid sequence: CASSEPGSSGNTIYF.

This clonotype has only a few counts. The chain joins TRBV7-2 to TRBJ2-7; TRBD2 aligns across 8 bases. Germline assignment: CDR1 SGHTA and CDR2 FQGNSA. This CDR3 has 18 amino acids. J was trimmed by 0 bases and V by 1 base; bases with no gene match: 11. The CDR3 bases are TGTGCCAGCAGCTTAGGTGTCGGTAGCGGGGTTACCTCCTACGAGCAGTACTTC. Amino acids: CASSLGVGSGVTSYEQYF. The whole variable domain, filled in from reference TRBV7-2 and TRBJ2-7, reads GAGVSQSPSNKVTEKGKDVELRCDPISGHTALYWYRQSLGQGLEFLIYFQGNSAPDKSGLPSDRFSAERTGGSVSTLTIQRTQQEDSAVYLCASSLGVGSGVTSYEQYFGPGTRLTVT.

This chain joins TRBV2 and TRBJ2-2; possible D gene TRBD1, 6 bases. The CDR3 has 16 amino acids. Germline values: CDR1 SNHLY, CDR2 FYNNEI. With 4 bases removed from V and 5 bases from J, the gap between germline ends came to 17 bases. This CDR3 is CASSAAGQGRTGELFF. The CDR3 DNA reads TGTGCCAGCAGTGCGGCGGGCCAGGGGAGAACCGGGGAGCTGTTTTTT.

This clonotype turned up a few times. V usage is TRBV20-1 and J usage is TRBJ1-1; D is ambiguous. The CDR3 covers 11 residues. Germline CDR1 reads DFQATT; CDR2 reads SNEGSKA (reference sequence). The V end was cut by 6 bases, the J end by 1 base, with 6 bases between. Here the CDR3 DNA reads TGCAGTGCCTACAGGAACACTGAAGCTTTCTTT. Amino acids: CSAYRNTEAFF.

The table lists this clonotype with many counts. The chain couples TRBV6-1 to TRBJ2-1, with 8 bases identical to TRBD1. The CDR3 length is 15 residues. Germline CDR1 is MNHNS and CDR2 is SASEGT. V was clipped by 6 bases and J by 7 bases; unmatched bases: 11. The CDR3 DNA sequence: TGTGCCAGCAGGACTGGGACAGGTCCGTTAAATGAGCAGTTCTTC. Amino acid sequence: CASRTGTGPLNEQFF.

The V call is TRBV9, the J call TRBJ1-6; a weak D match, TRBD1 (5 bases). Germline-derived CDR1 and CDR2 are SGDLS and YYNGEE. The CDR3 extends over 14 amino acids. V shed 3 bases and J shed 6 bases, with 10 bases lying between them. This chain's CDR3 is CASSAGPSNSPLHF. CDR3 sequence (DNA): TGTGCCAGCAGCGCGGGACCGAGTAATTCACCCCTCCACTTT.

The chain links TRBV3-1 to TRBJ1-1, with 10 bases aligning to TRBD1. The V gene's germline CDR1 is LGHDT and CDR2 YNNKEL (reference sequence). The CDR3 extends over 15 amino acids. V gave up 6 bases and J gave up 8 bases; unmatched junction bases: 12. The CDR3 here is CASSPSRDRGFEAFF. CDR3 in DNA: TGTGCCAGCAGTCCCTCCAGGGACAGGGGCTTCGAAGCTTTCTTT.

The V gene is TRBV7-9, the J gene TRBJ1-1; D not resolved. V lost 5 bases, J lost 3 bases, and 7 bases lay in between. CDR1 is SEHNR and CDR2 is FQNEAQ in the germline V gene (reference sequence). The CDR3 is made up of 12 amino acids. The CDR3 DNA reads as TGTGCCAGCAGCCAAATGGACACTGAAGCTTTCTTT. Residues: CASSQMDTEAFF.

The genes are TRBV5-4 and TRBJ2-7; 7 positions match TRBD1. This CDR3 has 13 residues. J gave up 5 bases and V 2 bases, and 4 bases lay outside the gene matches. Germline V lookup: CDR1 SGHNT, CDR2 YYREEE (reference sequence). The CDR3 bases are TGTGCCAGCAGCTTTCGAGGGGGCAACGAGCAGTACTTC. Its translation: CASSFRGGNEQYF.

This clonotype was counted many times. The chain recombines TRBV6-5 with TRBJ1-6, with no clear D. Germline values: CDR1 MNHEY, CDR2 SVGAGI. V dropped 0 bases and J dropped 9 bases, with 15 bases sitting between them. The CDR3 is 16 residues long. The CDR3 loop is CASSYSGPVTGSPLHF. In DNA, the CDR3 is TGTGCCAGCAGTTACTCCGGACCTGTTACCGGTTCACCCCTCCACTTT.

The CDR3: CASFERGGGELFF. The DNA for the CDR3 is TGTGCCAGTTTCGAAAGGGGCGGCGGGGAGCTGTTTTTT. The chain recombines TRBV19 with TRBJ2-2; the D gene is possibly TRBD1 (5 bases). The CDR3 runs to 13 residues. Trimming shortened V by 8 bases and J by 7 bases, and 14 bases separated the two germline ends. Per germline, CDR1 LNHDA and CDR2 SQIVND (reference sequence).

The rearrangement uses TRBV7-3 and TRBJ2-7; 10 bases are a match to TRBD2. V gave up 2 bases and J gave up 5 bases; unmatched junction bases: 15. Germline values: CDR1 SGHTA, CDR2 FQGTGA. The CDR3 consists of 18 residues. The CDR3 sequence: CASSLGWLAGASTHEQYF. CDR3 DNA sequence: TGTGCCAGCAGCTTAGGGTGGCTAGCGGGGGCCTCTACCCACGAGCAGTACTTC.

The chain is built from TRBV5-1 and TRBJ1-2; D unclear. V was trimmed by 1 base and J by 11 bases, leaving 12 bases between them. The germline gives CDR1 SGHRS, CDR2 YFSETQ. This CDR3 comprises 12 residues. The CDR3 DNA sequence: TGCGCCAGCAGCTTGAGCCTAACGGGGTACACCTTC. Translating gives CASSLSLTGYTF.

The J gene is TRBJ2-3, the V gene TRBV20-1; the match to TRBD2 covers 7 bases. The CDR3 is 11 amino acids. Per germline, CDR1 DFQATT and CDR2 SNEGSKA (reference sequence). V trimming: 3 bases; J trimming: 6 bases; junction bases outside the gene matches: 0. CDR3 nucleotides: TGCAGTGCTAGGGGGGGGGATACGCAGTATTTT. It yields the protein CSARGGDTQYF.

The V and J genes are TRBV7-9 and TRBJ2-7; 10 positions agree with TRBD2. Unmatched junction bases numbered 4, after V lost 1 base and J lost 7 bases. CDR3 length equals 14 residues. In germline, CDR1 is SEHNR, CDR2 FQNEAQ (reference sequence). CDR3 bases: TGTGCCAGCAGCTTAGGACTAGCGGGTAGAGAGCAGTACTTC. Protein: CASSLGLAGREQYF.

V is TRBV7-9 and J is TRBJ2-7; D may be TRBD2 (7 bases). The germline V gene has CDR1 SEHNR and CDR2 FQNEAQ (reference sequence). The CDR3 consists of 14 residues. V dropped 1 base and J dropped 5 bases, with 12 bases sitting between them. The DNA for the CDR3 is TGTGCCAGCAGCTTAGGTAGGGGGGGTAACGAGCAGTACTTC. Translating it yields CASSLGRGGNEQYF.

In this sample, this clonotype turned up many times. The V and J genes are TRBV9 and TRBJ2-6, with D perhaps TRBD2 (5 bases). Germline CDR1 SGDLS, CDR2 YYNGEE. The CDR3 has 16 residues. Trimming left V 3 bases short and J 0 bases short, with 10 bases between. CDR3 amino acids: CASSGEGLSGANVLTF. The CDR3 coding sequence is TGTGCCAGCAGCGGAGAGGGCCTCTCTGGGGCCAACGTCCTGACTTTC.

This clonotype was detected a few times. The rearrangement uses TRBV2 and TRBJ2-5; D ambiguous. Looked up from germline, CDR1 is SNHLY and CDR2 is FYNNEI. The V end lost 9 bases, the J end lost 4 bases, and 15 bases lay between the germline ends. CDR3 length equals 13 residues. The CDR3 is CASEARWGETQYF. The DNA for the CDR3 is TGTGCCAGTGAAGCCCGTTGGGGAGAGACCCAGTACTTC.

The chain links TRBV20-1 to TRBJ2-5; 10 bases are a match to TRBD2. This CDR3 has 13 residues. With V trimmed by 4 bases and J by 5 bases, 4 bases remained unmatched. Per germline, CDR1 DFQATT and CDR2 SNEGSKA (reference sequence). CDR3 in amino acids: CSATDSGRETQYF. The CDR3 DNA is TGCAGTGCTACTGATAGCGGGAGGGAGACCCAGTACTTC.

The CDR3 DNA is TGTGCCAGTAGTATAGAAGGAGGGTACGAGCAGTACTTC. Translated, it gives CASSIEGGYEQYF. The J gene is TRBJ2-7, the V gene TRBV19, with a weak D call TRBD2 (6 bases). This CDR3 has 13 residues. Trimming left V 0 bases short and J 4 bases short, with 7 bases between. CDR1 is LNHDA and CDR2 is SQIVND in the germline V gene (reference sequence).

This clonotype appeared a single time. V is TRBV15 and J is TRBJ2-1, with D perhaps being TRBD1 or TRBD2 (7 bases each). Trimming cost V 5 bases and J 0 bases, with 11 bases left between them. This CDR3 is built from 15 residues. The V gene's germline CDR1 is LNHNV and CDR2 YYDKDF (reference sequence). The CDR3 nucleotides are TGTGCCACCAGCCGCAGGGGGGGCTCCTACAATGAGCAGTTCTTC. It specifies CATSRRGGSYNEQFF.

This clonotype has at least ten counts. The V gene is TRBV2, the J gene TRBJ1-1; D is uncertain. The CDR3 has 15 amino acids. V shed 6 bases and J shed 0 bases, with 14 bases lying between them. CDR1 SNHLY and CDR2 FYNNEI come from the germline V gene. The CDR3 DNA reads TGTGCCAGCAGGAAGGACGCCTCGATGAACACTGAAGCTTTCTTT. It specifies CASRKDASMNTEAFF.